One TCR beta chain is described in this entry. What it recognizes is unknown. This entry is derived from a study of human T cells and chemical hapten exposure. Study context: During the approximately 25-week study period, patients had diphenylcyclopropenone applied to the scalp every week.

TCRdb reprocessed the RACE reads with MiXCR, giving one entry per CDR3 protein. This table has approximately 97,000 distinct CDR3 sequences, about 28% appearing once. Germline lookup yields CDR1 SGHRS and CDR2 YFSETQ. The V end was cut by 4 bases, the J end by 5 bases, with 12 bases between. This CDR3 contains 14 residues. Time point given: patch test 3, about 24 weeks after DPC sensitization. Treatment of the sample: therapeutic diphenylcyclopropenone sensitization with weekly scalp DPC. Findings and limits, study-wide: In the PT1 data, expanded TCR counts showed a positive correlation with patch test score.

The sample was whole blood, taken in connection with sensitization to the hapten diphenylcyclopropenone (DPC). The origin of this receptor is a man in his forties with alopecia areata. Some clones in this sample may be carry-over from other donors' samples. The V and J genes are TRBV5-1 and TRBJ1-4; D perhaps matches TRBD1 (6 bases). In nucleotides, the CDR3 is TGCGCCAGCAGCCCGGGACACCACAATGAAAAACTGTTTTTT. Its translation is CASSPGHHNEKLFF.